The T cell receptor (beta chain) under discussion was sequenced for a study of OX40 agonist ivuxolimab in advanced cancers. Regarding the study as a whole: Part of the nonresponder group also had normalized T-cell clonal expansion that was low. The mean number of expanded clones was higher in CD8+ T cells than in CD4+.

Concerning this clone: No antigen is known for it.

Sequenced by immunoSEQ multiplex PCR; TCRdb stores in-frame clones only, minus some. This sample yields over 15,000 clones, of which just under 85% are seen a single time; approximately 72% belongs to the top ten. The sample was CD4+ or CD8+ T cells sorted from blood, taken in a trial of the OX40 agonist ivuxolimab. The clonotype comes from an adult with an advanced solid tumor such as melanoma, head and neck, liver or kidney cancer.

CDR3 bases: TGTGCCACCAGCGGGCCAGCGGGGGGGTCCACAGATACGCAGTATTTT. It yields the protein CATSGPAGGSTDTQYF. The V call is TRBV15, the J call TRBJ2-3; 10 bases line up with TRBD2. The V gene end was trimmed by 5 bases and the J gene end by 2 bases; junction bases not matched to a gene: 7. Germline V lookup: CDR1 LNHNV, CDR2 YYDKDF (reference sequence). CDR3 size: 16 residues.